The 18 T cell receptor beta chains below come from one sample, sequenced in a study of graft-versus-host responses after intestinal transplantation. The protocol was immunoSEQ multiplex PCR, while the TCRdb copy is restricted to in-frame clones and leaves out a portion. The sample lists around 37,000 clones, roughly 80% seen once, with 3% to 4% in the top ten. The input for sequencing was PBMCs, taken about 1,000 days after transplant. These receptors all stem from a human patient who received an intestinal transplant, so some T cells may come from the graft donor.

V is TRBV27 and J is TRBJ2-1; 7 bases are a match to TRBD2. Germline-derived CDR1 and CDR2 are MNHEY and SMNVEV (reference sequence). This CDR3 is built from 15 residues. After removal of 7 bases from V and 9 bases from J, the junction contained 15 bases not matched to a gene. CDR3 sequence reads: CASIQSGRVGLEQFF. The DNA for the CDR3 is TGTGCCAGCATCCAATCGGGGAGGGTTGGGCTTGAGCAGTTCTTC.

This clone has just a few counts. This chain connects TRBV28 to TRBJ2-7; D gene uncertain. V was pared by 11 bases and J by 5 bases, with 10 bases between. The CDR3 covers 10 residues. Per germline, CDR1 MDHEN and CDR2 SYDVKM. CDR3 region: CAAKGDEQYF. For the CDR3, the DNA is TGTGCCGCTAAAGGAGACGAGCAGTACTTC.

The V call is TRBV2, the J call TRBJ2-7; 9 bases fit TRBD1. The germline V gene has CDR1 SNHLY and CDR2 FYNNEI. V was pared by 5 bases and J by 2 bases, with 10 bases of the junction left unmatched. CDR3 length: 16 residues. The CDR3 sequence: CASSPSTGGNTYEQYF. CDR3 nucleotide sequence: TGTGCCAGCAGTCCATCTACAGGGGGCAACACCTACGAGCAGTACTTC. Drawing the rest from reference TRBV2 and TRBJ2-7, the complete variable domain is EPEVTQTPSHQVTQMGQEVILRCVPISNHLYFYWYRQILGQKVEFLVSFYNNEISEKSEIFDDQFSVERPDGSNFTLKIRSTKLEDSAMYFCASSPSTGGNTYEQYFGPGTRLTVT.

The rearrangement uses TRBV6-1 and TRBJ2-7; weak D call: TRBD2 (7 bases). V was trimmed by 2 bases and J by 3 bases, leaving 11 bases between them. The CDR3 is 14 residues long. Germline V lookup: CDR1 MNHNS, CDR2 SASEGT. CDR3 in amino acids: CASSEREGGYEQYF. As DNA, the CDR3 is TGTGCCAGCAGTGAAAGGGAGGGGGGCTACGAGCAGTACTTC.

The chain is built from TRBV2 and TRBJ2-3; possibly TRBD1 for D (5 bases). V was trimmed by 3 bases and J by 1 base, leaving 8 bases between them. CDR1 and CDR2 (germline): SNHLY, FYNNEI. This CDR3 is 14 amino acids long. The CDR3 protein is CASSEARGTDTQYF. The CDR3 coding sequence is TGTGCCAGCAGTGAGGCCAGGGGCACAGATACGCAGTATTTT.

The CDR3 nucleotides read TGTGCCAGCAGTGACTCAACGGACTACAATGAGCAGTTCTTC. Protein: CASSDSTDYNEQFF. The gene calls are TRBV6-4 and TRBJ2-1; D gene ambiguous. This CDR3 contains 14 residues. V lost 0 bases to trimming and J lost 3 bases, with 6 bases between them. Germline V gene lookup returns CDR1 MRHNA and CDR2 SNTAGT.

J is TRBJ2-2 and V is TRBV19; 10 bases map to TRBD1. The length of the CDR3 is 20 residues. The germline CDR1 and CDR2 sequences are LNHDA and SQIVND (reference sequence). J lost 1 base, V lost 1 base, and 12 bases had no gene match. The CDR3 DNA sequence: TGTGCCAGTAGTATAGCCGCGGGACAGGGGTTAGTAGGGAACACCGGGGAGCTGTTTTTT. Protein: CASSIAAGQGLVGNTGELFF.

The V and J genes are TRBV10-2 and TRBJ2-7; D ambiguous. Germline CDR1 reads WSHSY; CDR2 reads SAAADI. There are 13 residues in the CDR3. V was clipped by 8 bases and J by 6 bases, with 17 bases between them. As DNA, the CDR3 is TGCGCCAGCCAATCCCAGAATTGGGGCGAGCAGTACTTC. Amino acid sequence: CASQSQNWGEQYF.

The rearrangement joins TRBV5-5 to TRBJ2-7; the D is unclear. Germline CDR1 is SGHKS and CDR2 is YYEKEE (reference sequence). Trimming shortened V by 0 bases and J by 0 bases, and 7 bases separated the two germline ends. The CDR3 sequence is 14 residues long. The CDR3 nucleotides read TGTGCCAGCAGCTTGGAGACGGGCTCCTACGAGCAGTACTTC. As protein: CASSLETGSYEQYF.

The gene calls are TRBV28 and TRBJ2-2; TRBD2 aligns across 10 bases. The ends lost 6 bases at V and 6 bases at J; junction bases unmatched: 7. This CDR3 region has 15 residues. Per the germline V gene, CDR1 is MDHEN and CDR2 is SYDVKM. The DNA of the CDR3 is TGTGCCAGCAGGGGAGCGGGAGGGCCCGCCGGGGAGCTGTTTTTT. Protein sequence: CASRGAGGPAGELFF.

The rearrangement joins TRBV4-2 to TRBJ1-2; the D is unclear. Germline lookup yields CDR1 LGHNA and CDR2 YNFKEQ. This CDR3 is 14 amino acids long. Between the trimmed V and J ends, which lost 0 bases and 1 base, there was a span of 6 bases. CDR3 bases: TGTGCCAGCAGCCAAGAGATGGGTAACTATGGCTACACCTTC. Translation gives CASSQEMGNYGYTF.

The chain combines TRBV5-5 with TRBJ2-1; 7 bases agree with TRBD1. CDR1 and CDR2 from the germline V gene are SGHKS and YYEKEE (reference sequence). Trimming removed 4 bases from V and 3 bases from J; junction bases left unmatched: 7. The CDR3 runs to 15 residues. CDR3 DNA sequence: TGTGCCAGCAGCCCCACAGGGGAGAGCTACAATGAGCAGTTCTTC. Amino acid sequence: CASSPTGESYNEQFF.

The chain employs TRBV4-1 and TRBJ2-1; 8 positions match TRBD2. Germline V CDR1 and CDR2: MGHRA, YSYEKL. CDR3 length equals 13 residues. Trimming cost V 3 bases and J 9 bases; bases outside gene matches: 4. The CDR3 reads CASSQPGGAEQFF. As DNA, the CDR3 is TGCGCCAGCAGCCAGCCGGGAGGGGCTGAGCAGTTCTTC.

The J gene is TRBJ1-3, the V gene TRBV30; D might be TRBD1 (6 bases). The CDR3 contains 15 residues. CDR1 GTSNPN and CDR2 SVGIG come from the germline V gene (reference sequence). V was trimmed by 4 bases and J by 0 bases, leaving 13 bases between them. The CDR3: CAWNRDTSSGNTIYF. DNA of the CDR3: TGTGCCTGGAATCGGGACACCTCCTCTGGAAACACCATATATTTT.

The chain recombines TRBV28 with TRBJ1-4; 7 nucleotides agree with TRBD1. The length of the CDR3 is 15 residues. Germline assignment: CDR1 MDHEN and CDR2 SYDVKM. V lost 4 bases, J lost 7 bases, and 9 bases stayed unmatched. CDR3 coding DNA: TGTGCCAGCAGTTCGGCCAGACAGGGACGTGAAAAACTGTTTTTT. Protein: CASSSARQGREKLFF.

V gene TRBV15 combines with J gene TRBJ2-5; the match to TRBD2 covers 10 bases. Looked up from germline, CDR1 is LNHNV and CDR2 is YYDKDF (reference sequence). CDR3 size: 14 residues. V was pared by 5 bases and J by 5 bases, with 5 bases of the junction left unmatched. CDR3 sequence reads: CATSLAGDEETQYF. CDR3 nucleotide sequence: TGTGCCACCAGCCTAGCGGGAGACGAGGAGACCCAGTACTTC.

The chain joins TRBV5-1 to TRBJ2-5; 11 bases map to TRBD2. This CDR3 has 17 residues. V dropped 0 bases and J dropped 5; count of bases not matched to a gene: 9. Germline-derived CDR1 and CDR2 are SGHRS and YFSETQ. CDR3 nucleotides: TGCGCCAGCAGCTTGGTCGGGACTAGCGGAGGTGGGGAGACCCAGTACTTC. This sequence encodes CASSLVGTSGGGETQYF.

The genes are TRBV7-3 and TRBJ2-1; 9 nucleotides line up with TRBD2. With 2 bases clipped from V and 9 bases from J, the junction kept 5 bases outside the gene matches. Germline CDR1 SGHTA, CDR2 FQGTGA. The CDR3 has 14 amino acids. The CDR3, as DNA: TGTGCCAGCAGCTTAGCGGGAGGGCTGGGTGAGCAGTTCTTC. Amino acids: CASSLAGGLGEQFF.